Sequencing of this TCR beta chain was carried out in a study of blood T cells in healthy people across ages. Across the study: About one barcoded beta molecule per two T cells was captured by template switching.

A second PCR of about 7 to 11 cycles used a sample-barcoded 5' primer and a J-beta primer mix. Unique molecular identifiers of 12 random nucleotides labeled each cDNA. Using its own MiXCR run on the 5' RACE reads, TCRdb lists one record per CDR3 protein. The repertoire has about 720,000 distinct CDR3 sequences, roughly 20% of them found once; the top ten carry roughly a fifth. The CDR3 runs to 15 residues. Germline CDR1 and CDR2: SGHRS and YFSETQ. The V gene lost 3 bases and the J gene lost 5 bases, with 16 bases spanning the gap. Sequenced input: blood. The sequence was obtained from a man between 65 and 79 years old in good health. This chain links TRBV5-1 with TRBJ2-3; maybe TRBD2 (6 bases). The CDR3 DNA sequence: TGCGCCAGCAGCTCAACTATTAATAGCGGAGATACGCAGTATTTT. Residues: CASSSTINSGDTQYF.